A selection of T cell receptor beta chains follows, all from one sample in a study of chemoradiotherapy in HPV16-positive cancers. Generated by immunoSEQ multiplex PCR, the TCRdb table keeps only in-frame clones and is missing some. The sample has about 66,000 clones, around nine tenths seen once. The specimen was blood, collected from a patient who underwent chemoradiotherapy. These receptors were obtained from a human donor with HPV-associated anogenital cancer. Both conserved end residues are part of each CDR3. D genes are given only for firm matches. Part of the rows lack a size; the others show once, few, many or a class for expanded clones.

>-|TRBV2|-|TRBJ2-7
CASSDTPYEQYF
TGTGCCAGCAGCGACACCCCATACGAGCAGTACTTC
>-|TRBV6-6|-|TRBJ1-2
CASRRVNYGYTF
TGTGCCAGCAGGCGGGTGAACTATGGCTACACCTTC
>-|TRBV9|-|TRBJ1-1
CASSPQNTEAFF
TGTGCCAGCAGCCCCCAGAACACTGAAGCTTTCTTT
>-|TRBV11-2|-|TRBJ1-3
CASTSGNSGNTIYF
TGTGCCAGCACCTCCGGCAACTCTGGAAACACCATATATTTT
>-|TRBV28|-|TRBJ2-1
CASSPPNPEQFF
TGTGCCAGCAGTCCTCCTAACCCGGAGCAGTTCTTC
>-|TRBV15|TRBD1|TRBJ2-1
CATSREGQGDLYNEQFF
TGTGCCACCAGCAGAGAAGGACAGGGGGACTTGTACAATGAGCAGTTCTTC
>once|TRBV4-1|-|TRBJ2-2
CASIGPQGTGLVGNTGELFF
TGCGCCAGCATAGGCCCACAGGGTACGGGTTTGGTTGGGAACACCGGGGAGCTGTTTTTT
>once|TRBV20-1|-|TRBJ2-4
CSASRVAIQYF
TGCAGTGCCTCTAGGGTTGCCATTCAGTACTTC
>-|TRBV7-3|TRBD1|TRBJ2-7
CASSLRGQGIHEQYF
TGTGCCAGCAGCTTAAGGGGACAGGGAATCCACGAGCAGTACTTC
>once|TRBV5-5|-|TRBJ2-5
CASSPPGSRAETQYF
TGTGCCAGCAGCCCCCCGGGCAGTCGGGCCGAGACCCAGTACTTC
>-|TRBV19|-|TRBJ2-7
CASSQAAPYEQYF
TGTGCCAGTAGTCAAGCGGCCCCCTACGAGCAGTACTTC
>once|TRBV14|TRBD2|TRBJ2-3
CASSQVYGLASDTQYF
TGTGCCAGCAGCCAAGTTTACGGACTAGCTTCGGATACGCAGTATTTT
>-|TRBV2|TRBD2|TRBJ2-7
CASSEAREGAGDYEQYF
TGTGCCAGCAGTGAAGCGCGGGAGGGCGCGGGGGACTACGAGCAGTACTTC
>-|TRBV5-6|TRBD2|TRBJ2-7
CASSFIRSGAYEQYF
TGTGCCAGCAGCTTCATCCGTAGCGGGGCCTACGAGCAGTACTTC
>-|TRBV7-9|-|TRBJ1-2
CASSLGVAGPHYGYTF
TGTGCCAGCAGCTTAGGAGTGGCGGGGCCCCACTATGGCTACACCTTC
>-|TRBV4-2|TRBD2|TRBJ2-7
CASSQASGEYSDEQYF
TGTGCCAGCAGCCAGGCTAGCGGGGAATACAGCGACGAGCAGTACTTC
>few|TRBV6-5|TRBD2|TRBJ2-7
CASSYSMTSGRTEQYF
TGTGCCAGCAGTTACTCGATGACTAGCGGGAGAACGGAGCAGTACTTC
>once|TRBV27|TRBD1|TRBJ2-7
CASSAGTGVGEQYF
TGTGCCAGCAGTGCTGGGACAGGGGTCGGCGAGCAGTACTTC
>-|TRBV10-1|-|TRBJ2-1
CASSAVRGSNEQFF
TGCGCCAGCAGTGCTGTTAGGGGGTCCAATGAGCAGTTCTTC
>once|TRBV6-1|TRBD1|TRBJ1-4
CASSVTGGNEKLFF
TGTGCCAGCAGTGTGACAGGGGGTAATGAAAAACTGTTTTTT
>-|TRBV27|TRBD1|TRBJ1-2
CASSYSTGGPYGYTF
TGTGCCAGCAGTTACTCGACAGGGGGTCCCTATGGCTACACCTTC
>-|TRBV5-5|TRBD2|TRBJ2-5
CASSPGAGDFGETQYF
TGTGCCAGCAGCCCCGGGGCGGGGGATTTTGGTGAGACCCAGTACTTC
>-|TRBV27|-|TRBJ2-7
CASSLQTGTLAYEQYF
TGTGCCAGCAGTTTACAAACAGGGACCCTAGCCTACGAGCAGTACTTC
>-|TRBV5-1|-|TRBJ1-3
CASSGGMTFGNTIYF
TGCGCCAGCAGCGGAGGTATGACCTTTGGAAACACCATATATTTT
>-|TRBV30|-|TRBJ2-5
CAWSVKGVSQETQYF
TGTGCCTGGAGTGTAAAGGGTGTGTCCCAAGAGACCCAGTACTTC
>-|TRBV6-6|TRBD2|TRBJ2-5
CASSYSILAGETQYF
TGTGCCAGCAGTTACTCTATTCTAGCGGGAGAGACCCAGTACTTC
>once|TRBV7-2|-|TRBJ2-3
CASSLAQAGTDTQYF
TGTGCCAGCAGCTTAGCGCAGGCTGGCACAGATACGCAGTATTTT
>-|TRBV6-1|-|TRBJ1-1
CASSGDRAVTEAFF
TGTGCCAGCAGTGGGGACCGGGCAGTAACTGAAGCTTTCTTT
>-|TRBV5-1|TRBD2|TRBJ2-1
CASSSGGTRPLHYNEQFF
TGCGCCAGCAGCTCGGGGGGGACAAGGCCCCTACATTACAATGAGCAGTTCTTC
>-|TRBV7-2|TRBD2|TRBJ2-1
CASSLGLAGGDEQFF
TGTGCCAGCAGCTTAGGCCTAGCGGGGGGGGATGAGCAGTTCTTC
>-|TRBV28|-|TRBJ1-4
CASSLWGEKLFF
TGTGCCAGCAGTTTATGGGGTGAAAAACTGTTTTTT
>once|TRBV7-9|TRBD2|TRBJ2-1
CASSAPGLALNEQFF
TGTGCCAGCAGCGCACCGGGACTAGCTTTGAATGAGCAGTTCTTC
>-|TRBV7-9|-|TRBJ1-1
CASSLAQTNTEAFF
TGTGCCAGCAGCTTAGCACAGACCAACACTGAAGCTTTCTTT
>-|TRBV5-1|-|TRBJ2-1
CASSLETSWGNEQFF
TGCGCCAGCAGCTTGGAAACTAGCTGGGGCAATGAGCAGTTCTTC
>-|TRBV4-1|TRBD2|TRBJ2-3
CASSQPGLAGGRIDTQYF
TGCGCCAGCAGCCAGCCCGGACTAGCGGGGGGGCGGATAGATACGCAGTATTTT
>-|TRBV11-3|TRBD1|TRBJ1-1
CASSLGETGTEAFF
TGTGCCAGCAGCTTAGGAGAGACAGGGACTGAAGCTTTCTTT
>-|TRBV4-1|TRBD2|TRBJ2-7
CASSQVGLADTSYEQYF
TGCGCCAGCAGCCAAGTGGGACTAGCGGACACCTCCTACGAGCAGTACTTC
>-|TRBV4-1|-|TRBJ2-2
CASSQESPRQHTGELFF
TGCGCCAGCAGCCAAGAATCCCCGAGACAGCACACCGGGGAGCTGTTTTTT
>-|TRBV7-2|-|TRBJ1-4
CASSLVGGPLGEKLFF
TGTGCCAGCAGCTTAGTGGGGGGTCCTCTCGGAGAAAAACTGTTTTTT
>-|TRBV10-1|-|TRBJ2-2
CASSDISTGELFF
TGCGCCAGCAGTGATATATCAACCGGGGAGCTGTTTTTT
>-|TRBV15|-|TRBJ2-7
CATSISGAYSYEQYF
TGTGCCACCAGCATTTCAGGAGCCTACTCCTACGAGCAGTACTTC
>-|TRBV7-2|TRBD1|TRBJ2-5
CASSLRQGAGQETQYF
TGTGCCAGCAGCTTACGACAGGGGGCAGGGCAAGAGACCCAGTACTTC
>-|TRBV7-2|TRBD2|TRBJ2-3
CASSTGSMRGISGDTQYF
TGTGCCAGCAGCACCGGGTCTATGCGGGGGATTTCCGGGGATACGCAGTATTTT
>once|TRBV28|TRBD1|TRBJ1-2
CASSTTDRAVYTF
TGTGCCAGTAGTACCACGGACAGGGCTGTCTACACCTTC
>-|TRBV4-1|-|TRBJ2-7
CASSQEGSYEQYF
TGCGCCAGCAGCCAAGAAGGGTCCTACGAGCAGTACTTC
>-|TRBV28|-|TRBJ1-6
CASSPIYLRPGRNNSPLHF
TGTGCCAGCAGTCCAATCTACCTGCGTCCGGGACGGAATAATTCACCCCTCCACTTT